The T cell receptor (beta chain) under discussion was sequenced for a study of blood T cell repertoires in COVID-19. Background on the study: PBMCs, B-cell-depleted T cells, or T cells provided the cDNA or gDNA that made up the material.

Generated by immunoSEQ multiplex PCR, the TCRdb table keeps only in-frame clones and is missing some. Of 100,000 to 150,000 clones detected, approximately 89% appear once; the ten largest clones hold over 3.5%. Per germline, CDR1 ENHRY and CDR2 SYGVKD. The CDR3 consists of 15 residues. J lost 0 bases, V lost 6 bases, and 6 bases had no gene match. The chain has TRBV10-3 and TRBJ2-3; 7 bases are a match to TRBD2. This receptor was obtained from an older woman with acute or convalescent COVID-19. Input material: peripheral blood. Here the CDR3 DNA reads TGTGCCATCAGCGGATATAGCGGGAGCACAGATACGCAGTATTTT. Translating gives CAISGYSGSTDTQYF.